The entry below describes one T cell receptor beta chain. Its antigen is currently unknown. The sample originates from a study of CD8+ T cells in alopecia areata. Study as a whole: The duration of tofacitinib was 6 to 18 months, with 6 months off drug afterward.

The treatment here: oral pan-JAK inhibitor, 5-10 mg twice daily. Sequencing relied on a cDNA template that was reverse transcribed from extracted RNA. Assay used: immunoSEQ multiplex PCR; TCRdb lists only in-frame clones, some missing. Of about 250,000 clones listed, roughly 60% are singletons. CDR3 length: 17 amino acids. Germline CDR1 SGHNT, CDR2 YYREEE (reference sequence). The V and J ends lost 2 bases and 0 bases, in that order; junction bases with no gene match: 3. Study-level points and caveats: Treatment with tofacitinib significantly lowered scalp clonality and reduced expanded CD8+ clones among the top 100.

Sequenced material: CD4+ T cells sorted from blood, taken between weeks 51 and 52, from a patient treated with tofacitinib. This chain joins TRBV5-4 and TRBJ2-3, with 13 bases matching TRBD2. This clonotype originated in a human donor with alopecia areata. The DNA for the CDR3 is TGTGCCAGCAGCTTCCGGACTAGCGGGGGCAGCACAGATACGCAGTATTTT. Its translation: CASSFRTSGGSTDTQYF.